Listed below are T cell receptor beta chains from one sample, sequenced in a study of OX40 agonist ivuxolimab in advanced cancers. The data were produced by immunoSEQ multiplex PCR, yet TCRdb's version contains in-frame clones alone and is incomplete. The data show tens of thousands of clones, 88% seen once. Specimen: CD4+ or CD8+ T cells sorted from blood, collected in a trial of the OX40 agonist ivuxolimab. The receptors here all came from an adult with an advanced solid tumor such as melanoma, head and neck, liver or kidney cancer. The CDR3 runs from the conserved cysteine through the conserved F or W. A D gene is named only where the DNA matches it firmly. Some rows have no size entry. The others give once, few or many, or a class for an expanded clone.

>.|TRBV9|.|TRBJ1-4
CASSEQITTNEKLFF
TGTGCCAGCAGTGAACAAATCACAACTAATGAAAAACTGTTTTTT
>.|TRBV6-5|.|TRBJ1-5
CASSYVGGQPQHF
TGTGCCAGCAGTTACGTAGGGGGTCAGCCCCAGCATTTT
>.|TRBV18|.|TRBJ1-2
CASSPGTNYGYTF
TGTGCCAGCTCGCCCGGGACCAACTATGGCTACACCTTC
>once|TRBV2|.|TRBJ1-1
CASRGTAMNTEAFF
TGTGCCAGCAGGGGAACTGCGATGAACACTGAAGCTTTCTTT
>.|TRBV5-4|TRBD1|TRBJ1-6
CASSPRAGGNSPLHF
TGTGCCAGCAGCCCCCGGGCAGGGGGGAATTCACCCCTCCACTTT
>.|TRBV15|.|TRBJ2-1
CATSRPAQGLYNEQFF
TGTGCCACCAGCAGGCCCGCACAGGGACTCTACAATGAGCAGTTCTTC
>.|TRBV5-6|TRBD1|TRBJ2-1
CASSLVVGQGRNEQFF
TGTGCCAGCAGCTTGGTCGTGGGACAGGGTCGAAATGAGCAGTTCTTC
>once|TRBV7-3|TRBD2|TRBJ2-1
CASSLTSETYNEQFF
TGTGCCAGCAGCTTGACTAGCGAGACCTACAATGAGCAGTTCTTC
>.|TRBV28|.|TRBJ1-5
CASSNGGSNQPQHF
TGTGCCAGCAGTAATGGGGGGAGCAATCAGCCCCAGCATTTT
>.|TRBV30|TRBD1|TRBJ1-5
CAWRGTAGQPQHF
TGTGCCTGGAGAGGGACAGCGGGCCAGCCCCAGCATTTT
>.|TRBV7-3|TRBD2|TRBJ2-6
CASSTPAGGLSGANVLTF
TGTGCCAGCAGCACTCCAGCGGGAGGTCTGTCTGGGGCCAACGTCCTGACTTTC
>.|TRBV5-4|TRBD2|TRBJ2-5
CASSLPGTSGQETQYF
TGTGCCAGCAGCTTACCCGGGACTAGCGGACAAGAGACCCAGTACTTC
>.|TRBV27|TRBD1|TRBJ2-7
CASSSGQGAYEQYF
TGTGCCAGCAGTTCGGGACAGGGGGCCTACGAGCAGTACTTC
>.|TRBV7-9|TRBD1|TRBJ2-7
CASKLLTGGRNEQYF
TGTGCCAGCAAACTTTTGACAGGGGGCAGAAACGAGCAGTACTTC
>.|TRBV2|TRBD1|TRBJ2-5
CASSDSNRGETQYF
TGTGCCAGCAGTGATAGTAACAGGGGAGAGACCCAGTACTTC
>.|TRBV28|.|TRBJ2-7
CASSTQQGHEQYF
TGTGCCAGCAGTACCCAACAGGGTCACGAGCAGTACTTC
>.|TRBV7-2|.|TRBJ1-6
CASSSGRSYNSPLHF
TGTGCCAGCAGCTCGGGCCGCTCCTATAATTCACCCCTCCACTTT
>once|TRBV5-6|TRBD1|TRBJ2-7
CASTRGQGNEQYF
TGTGCCAGCACCCGAGGACAGGGCAACGAGCAGTACTTC
>once|TRBV11-2|.|TRBJ1-2
CASSPGEGYTF
TGTGCCAGCAGTCCGGGGGAAGGCTACACCTTC
>.|TRBV6-5|.|TRBJ2-2
CASSYIPNTGELFF
TGTGCCAGCAGTTACATACCGAACACCGGGGAGCTGTTTTTT
>.|TRBV7-9|.|TRBJ2-1
CASSFRRVMLNEQFF
TGTGCCAGCAGCTTCCGACGGGTGATGCTGAATGAGCAGTTCTTC
>.|TRBV5-1|.|TRBJ2-3
CASSLEGINADTQYF
TGCGCCAGCAGCTTGGAGGGCATAAACGCAGATACGCAGTATTTT
>.|TRBV5-1|.|TRBJ1-1
CASSHDENTEAFF
TGCGCCAGCAGTCATGACGAGAACACTGAAGCTTTCTTT
>.|TRBV2|TRBD1|TRBJ1-5
CASSAEGQSDQPQHF
TGTGCCAGCAGTGCTGAGGGACAGAGTGATCAGCCCCAGCATTTT
>.|TRBV18|.|TRBJ1-4
CASSPSREGEKLFF
TGTGCCAGCTCACCCTCCAGGGAAGGTGAAAAACTGTTTTTT
>.|TRBV9|TRBD2|TRBJ2-2
CASSAVAGGGDTGELFF
TGTGCCAGCAGCGCGGTAGCGGGAGGCGGGGACACCGGGGAGCTGTTTTTT
>.|TRBV19|TRBD1|TRBJ2-3
CASSLGQGRDTQYF
TGTGCCAGTAGTCTGGGACAGGGAAGGGATACGCAGTATTTT
>.|TRBV19|TRBD2|TRBJ2-1
CASSIPGLGMAGDEQFF
TGTGCCAGTAGTATTCCGGGACTAGGGATGGCGGGGGATGAGCAGTTCTTC
>.|TRBV25-1|.|TRBJ1-3
CASSETYTGNTIYF
TGTGCCAGCAGTGAAACTTACACTGGAAACACCATATATTTT
>.|TRBV7-6|.|TRBJ2-5
CASSSGETQYF
TGTGCCAGCAGCTCGGGAGAGACCCAGTACTTC
>.|TRBV5-1|.|TRBJ2-5
CASSLGQRIQETQYF
TGCGCCAGCAGCTTGGGACAGCGAATCCAAGAGACCCAGTACTTC
>.|TRBV5-1|TRBD1|TRBJ1-2
CASSATGANYGYTF
TGCGCCAGCAGCGCAACAGGGGCCAACTATGGCTACACCTTC
>.|TRBV6-5|.|TRBJ1-1
CASSYSEGYTEAFF
TGTGCCAGCAGTTATTCTGAAGGCTACACTGAAGCTTTCTTT
>.|TRBV4-2|.|TRBJ1-2
CASSLEMGGGYTF
TGTGCCAGCAGCTTGGAAATGGGGGGCGGCTACACCTTC
>.|TRBV19|.|TRBJ1-4
CASSIKGEKLFF
TGTGCCAGTAGTATCAAGGGGGAAAAACTGTTTTTT
>.|TRBV5-1|.|TRBJ1-2
CASSSRLEGGGYTF
TGCGCCAGCAGCTCCCGCCTCGAGGGTGGCGGCTACACCTTC
>.|TRBV15|.|TRBJ2-7
CAASREYEQYF
TGTGCCGCCAGCAGAGAATACGAGCAGTACTTC
>.|TRBV7-2|TRBD2|TRBJ2-7
CASSSASGSSYEQYF
TGTGCCAGCAGCTCCGCTAGCGGGAGCTCCTACGAGCAGTACTTC
>few|TRBV7-8|.|TRBJ2-3
CASSLMGRGTDTQYF
TGTGCCAGCAGCTTAATGGGGCGCGGCACAGATACGCAGTATTTT
>.|TRBV27|.|TRBJ2-4
CASRGHAKNIQYF
TGTGCCAGCAGGGGACACGCCAAAAACATTCAGTACTTC
>.|TRBV9|.|TRBJ1-3
CASTSHSGNTIYF
TGTGCCAGCACGTCGCACTCTGGAAACACCATATATTTT
>.|TRBV5-1|.|TRBJ2-1
CASSLSPGPEYEQFF
TGCGCCAGCAGCTTGTCCCCGGGGCCGGAGTATGAGCAGTTCTTC
>.|TRBV2|.|TRBJ1-5
CASNERGSNQPQHF
TGTGCCAGCAACGAGCGTGGGAGCAATCAGCCCCAGCATTTT
>.|TRBV20-1|.|TRBJ2-1
CSARSAREQFF
TGCAGTGCTAGGAGCGCGCGTGAGCAGTTCTTC
>.|TRBV6-1|.|TRBJ1-5
CASSEIRRDQPQHF
TGTGCCAGCAGTGAAATACGGCGGGACCAGCCCCAGCATTTT
>.|TRBV30|.|TRBJ1-5
CAWSVRRPGDQPQHF
TGTGCCTGGAGTGTTAGGCGCCCCGGCGATCAGCCCCAGCATTTT
>.|TRBV5-6|.|TRBJ2-2
CASSLGLDDTGELFF
TGTGCCAGCAGCTTGGGCCTAGACGACACCGGGGAGCTGTTTTTT
>.|TRBV23-1|.|TRBJ2-1
CASSQTRTRGAYNEQFF
TGCGCCAGCAGTCAAACTCGGACAAGGGGGGCCTACAATGAGCAGTTCTTC
>.|TRBV5-1|TRBD1|TRBJ1-1
CASSSEHRGGTEAFF
TGCGCCAGCAGCTCCGAGCACAGGGGAGGCACTGAAGCTTTCTTT
>.|TRBV18|.|TRBJ2-4
CASSLGGEDIQYF
TGTGCCAGCTCACTGGGCGGGGAGGACATTCAGTACTTC
>.|TRBV19|.|TRBJ1-5
CASSTAKRSNQPQHF
TGTGCCAGTAGTACAGCCAAGAGAAGCAATCAGCCCCAGCATTTT
>.|TRBV5-4|.|TRBJ2-1
CASSLGLTNEQFF
TGTGCCAGCAGCTTGGGACTTACTAATGAGCAGTTCTTC
>.|TRBV5-1|.|TRBJ2-7
CASSFQVSSYEQYF
TGCGCCAGCAGCTTTCAGGTCAGCTCCTACGAGCAGTACTTC
>.|TRBV28|.|TRBJ2-6
CASGPSGANVLTF
TGTGCCAGTGGGCCCTCTGGGGCCAACGTCCTGACTTTC
>.|TRBV19|.|TRBJ1-2
CASSIAPDGKVYGYTF
TGTGCCAGTAGTATCGCCCCGGACGGAAAAGTGTATGGCTACACCTTC